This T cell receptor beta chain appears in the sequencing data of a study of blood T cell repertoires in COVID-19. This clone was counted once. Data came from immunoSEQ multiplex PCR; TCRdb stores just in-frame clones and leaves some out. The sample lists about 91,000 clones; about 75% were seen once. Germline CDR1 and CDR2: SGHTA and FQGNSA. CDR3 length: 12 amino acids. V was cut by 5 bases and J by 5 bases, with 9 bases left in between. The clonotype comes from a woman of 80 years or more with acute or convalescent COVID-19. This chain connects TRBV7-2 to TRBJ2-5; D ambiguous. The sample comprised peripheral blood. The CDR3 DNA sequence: TGTGCCAGCAGCCCCACTTTGGAGACCCAGTACTTC. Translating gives CASSPTLETQYF.